The following is a TCR beta chain sequence with its context. TCRdb's table, derived via immunoSEQ multiplex PCR, lists solely in-frame clones and lacks some. The sample lists around 110,000 clones; approximately 90% were seen once. This sample stems from a study of control samples from healthy donors and cancer patients. With 5 bases clipped from V and 6 bases from J, the junction kept 5 bases outside the gene matches. Per the germline V gene, CDR1 is SEHNR and CDR2 is FQNEAQ (reference sequence). CDR3 length equals 15 residues. Source material: blood. This receptor was identified in a woman aged 70-85 years in good health. The gene calls are TRBV7-9 and TRBJ1-5; 12 bases map to TRBD1. CDR3 in amino acids: CASSLGQGAIQPQHF. In DNA form, the CDR3 reads TGTGCCAGCAGCCTGGGACAGGGGGCGATTCAGCCCCAGCATTTT.